The entry below describes one T cell receptor (beta chain). This CDR3 is 14 amino acids long. Losses at the gene ends were 7 bases for V and 2 bases for J; bases not matched to a gene: 6. Germline CDR1 is WSHSY and CDR2 is SAAADI. The entirety of the isolated RNA underwent reverse transcription, so expressed TCRB transcripts were sequenced. About 3.57 million reads per sample were averaged for naive, central memory and regulatory samples. The table came from immunoSEQ multiplex PCR; TCRdb's copy has only in-frame clones and leaves some out. The data show 620,000 or so clones, 15% to 19% seen once. Each of the sorted populations had a purity greater than 98%. This specimen belongs to a study of beta chain features in type 1 diabetes.

The sequence came from a young man in good health. This rearrangement joins TRBV10-2 to TRBJ2-7; 9 bases match TRBD1. Sequencing was done on a sample of naive CD4+ T cells from blood. CDR3 in DNA: TGCGCCAGCACTATGGGACAGGGTCCCTACGAGCAGTACTTC. Its protein product is CASTMGQGPYEQYF.